Sequencing of this TCR beta chain was carried out in a study of T cell changes during pregnancy in multiple sclerosis. This table comes from immunoSEQ multiplex PCR, and its TCRdb copy is limited to in-frame clones, with some not included. The table lists under 70,000 clones, 90% to 95% of them singletons, with 2% to 2.5% in the top ten. CDR1 is SQVTM, CDR2 ANQGSEA, per germline. Trimming removed 2 bases from V and 6 bases from J, with 16 bases in between. The CDR3 runs 14 residues. The sequence was obtained from a female donor in good health, enrolled as a control in a pregnancy study. The chain is built from TRBV29-1 and TRBJ1-2; weak D call: TRBD1 (5 bases). The sequencing here drew on peripheral blood, taken in the third trimester of pregnancy. The CDR3 sequence is CSVESRGGINGYTF. As DNA, the CDR3 is TGCAGCGTTGAAAGTCGGGGGGGTATCAATGGCTACACCTTC.